The source of this TCR beta chain is a study of cytomegalovirus exposure and HLA in healthy donors. 60 Vbeta and 13 Jbeta primers were used in PCR. The data were produced by immunoSEQ multiplex PCR, yet TCRdb's version contains in-frame clones alone and is incomplete. The sample has 95,000 to 150,000 clones, roughly three quarters seen once. The specimen sequenced was PBMCs. The receptor was isolated from a young man in good health and CMV-seropositive.

CDR3 DNA sequence: TGTGCCAGCAGTTACTCGGCAGGTAGATATGGCTACACCTTC. Its translation is CASSYSAGRYGYTF. V gene TRBV6-6 combines with J gene TRBJ1-2; D remains ambiguous. The CDR3 length is 14 residues. Germline loops: CDR1 MNHNY, CDR2 SVGAGI (reference sequence). V lost 0 bases and J 5 bases, leaving 10 bases between the germline ends.